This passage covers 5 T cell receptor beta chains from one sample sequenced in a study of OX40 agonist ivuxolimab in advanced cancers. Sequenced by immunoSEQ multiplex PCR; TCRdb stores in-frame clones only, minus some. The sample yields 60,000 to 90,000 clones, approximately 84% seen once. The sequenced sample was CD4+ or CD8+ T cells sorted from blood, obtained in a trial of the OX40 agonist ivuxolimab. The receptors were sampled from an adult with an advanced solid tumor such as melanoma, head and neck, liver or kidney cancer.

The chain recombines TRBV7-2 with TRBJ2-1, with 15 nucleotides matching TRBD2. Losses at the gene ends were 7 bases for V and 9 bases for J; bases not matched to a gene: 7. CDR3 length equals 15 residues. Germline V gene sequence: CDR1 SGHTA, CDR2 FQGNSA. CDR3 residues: CASTPGLAGGVEQFF. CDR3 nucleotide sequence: TGTGCCAGCACACCAGGACTAGCGGGAGGGGTTGAGCAGTTCTTC.

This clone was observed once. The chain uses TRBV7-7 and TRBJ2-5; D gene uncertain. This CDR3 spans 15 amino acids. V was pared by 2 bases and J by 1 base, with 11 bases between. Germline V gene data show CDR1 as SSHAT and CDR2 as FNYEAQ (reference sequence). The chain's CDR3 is CASSLMGSLQETQYF. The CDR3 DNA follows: TGTGCCAGCAGCTTAATGGGGTCACTCCAAGAGACCCAGTACTTC.

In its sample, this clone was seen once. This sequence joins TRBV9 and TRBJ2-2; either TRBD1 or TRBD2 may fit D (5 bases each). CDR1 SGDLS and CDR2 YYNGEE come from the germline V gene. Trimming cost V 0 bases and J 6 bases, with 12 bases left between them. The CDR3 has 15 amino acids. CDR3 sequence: CASSVAGRVPGELFF. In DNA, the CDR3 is TGTGCCAGCAGCGTAGCGGGGCGAGTACCCGGGGAGCTGTTTTTT.

The CDR3 region is CATPRTRGNQPQHF. In nucleotides, the CDR3 is TGTGCCACCCCACGGACGAGGGGCAATCAGCCCCAGCATTTT. The V and J genes are TRBV15 and TRBJ1-5; D unclear. CDR1 is LNHNV, CDR2 YYDKDF, per germline (reference sequence). Trimming took off 8 bases at V and 2 bases at J, with 13 bases between the two ends. The CDR3 contains 14 residues.

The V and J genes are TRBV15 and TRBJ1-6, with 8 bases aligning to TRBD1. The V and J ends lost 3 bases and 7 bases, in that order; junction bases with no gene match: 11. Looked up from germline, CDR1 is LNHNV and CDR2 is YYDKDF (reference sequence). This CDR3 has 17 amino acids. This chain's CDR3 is CATSSFGGGQENSPLHF. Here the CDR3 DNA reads TGTGCCACCAGCAGTTTCGGCGGGGGACAGGAAAATTCACCCCTCCACTTT.